This record concerns one T cell receptor beta chain sequence. The sample is drawn from a study of blood T cell repertoires in COVID-19. Generated by immunoSEQ multiplex PCR, the TCRdb table keeps only in-frame clones and is missing some. The sample records about 100,000 clones, less than 90% being singletons. Germline CDR1 LGHDT, CDR2 YNNKEL (reference sequence). The CDR3 sequence is 13 residues long. The V and J ends lost 3 bases and 10 bases, in that order; junction bases with no gene match: 5. Sequencing was carried out using peripheral blood. The chain recombines TRBV3-1 (or the pseudogene TRBV3-2) with TRBJ2-1; TRBD2 matches at 8 bases. This sequence originates from a man at least 80 years old with acute or convalescent COVID-19. The CDR3 region is CASSHLTSGEQFF. The CDR3 region has the DNA TGTGCCAGCAGCCACCTAACTAGCGGAGAGCAGTTCTTC.